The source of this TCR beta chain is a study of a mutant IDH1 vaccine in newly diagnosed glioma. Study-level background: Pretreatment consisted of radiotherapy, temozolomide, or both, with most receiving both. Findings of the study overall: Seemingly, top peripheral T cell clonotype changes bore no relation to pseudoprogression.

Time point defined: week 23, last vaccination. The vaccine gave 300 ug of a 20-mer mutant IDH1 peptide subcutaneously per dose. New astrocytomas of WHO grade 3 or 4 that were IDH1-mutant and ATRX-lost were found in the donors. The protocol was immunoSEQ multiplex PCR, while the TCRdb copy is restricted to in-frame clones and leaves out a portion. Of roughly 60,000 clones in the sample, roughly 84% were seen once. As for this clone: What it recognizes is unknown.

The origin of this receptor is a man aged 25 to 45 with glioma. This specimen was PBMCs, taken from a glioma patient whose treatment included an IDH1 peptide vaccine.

As DNA, the CDR3 is TGTGCCAGCAGCTTAGCGCTCCTCCTCACAGATACGCAGTATTTT. Its translation is CASSLALLLTDTQYF. The V and J genes are TRBV7-9 and TRBJ2-3; no firm D call. Germline V gene data show CDR1 as SEHNR and CDR2 as FQNEAQ (reference sequence). Trimming cost V 0 bases and J 2 bases, with 9 bases left between them. The length of the CDR3 is 15 residues.